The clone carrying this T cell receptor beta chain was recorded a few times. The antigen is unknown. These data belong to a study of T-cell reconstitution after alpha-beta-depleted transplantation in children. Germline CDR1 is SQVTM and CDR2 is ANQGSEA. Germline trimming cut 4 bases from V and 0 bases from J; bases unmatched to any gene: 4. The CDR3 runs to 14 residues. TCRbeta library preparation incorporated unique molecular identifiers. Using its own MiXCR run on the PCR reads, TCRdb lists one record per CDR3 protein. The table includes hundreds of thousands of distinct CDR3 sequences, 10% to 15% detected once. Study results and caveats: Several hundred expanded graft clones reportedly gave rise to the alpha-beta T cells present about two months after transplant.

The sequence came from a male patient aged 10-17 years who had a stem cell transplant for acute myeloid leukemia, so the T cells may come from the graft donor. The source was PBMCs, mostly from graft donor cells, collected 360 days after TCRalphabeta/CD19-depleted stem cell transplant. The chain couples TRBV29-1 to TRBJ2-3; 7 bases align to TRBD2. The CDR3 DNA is TGCAGCGTTGGTATCGGGGGGAGCACAGATACGCAGTATTTT. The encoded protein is CSVGIGGSTDTQYF.